This T cell receptor (beta chain) derives from a study of beta chain features in type 1 diabetes. The study reverse transcribed the entire isolated RNA, so it sequenced expressed TCRB transcripts. Clones were read by immunoSEQ multiplex PCR, and TCRdb kept only the in-frame ones, dropping some. The table has about 150,000 clones, around 8% seen once. Germline V lookup: CDR1 SGHNT, CDR2 YENEEA. V shed 6 bases, J shed 5 bases, and the junction held 2 bases outside the gene matches. CDR3 length: 13 amino acids. The TCR comes from a man aged 18-30 years in good health. The chain recombines TRBV11-3 with TRBJ2-5, with 11 positions matching TRBD2. The sequencing sample was made of central memory CD4+ T cells from blood. The CDR3 spells CASRIAGGETQYF. The CDR3 DNA reads as TGTGCCAGCAGAATAGCGGGAGGGGAGACCCAGTACTTC.